A selection of T cell receptor beta chains follows, all from one sample in a study of blood T cell repertoires in COVID-19. Assay used: immunoSEQ multiplex PCR; TCRdb lists only in-frame clones, some missing. The sample carries fewer than 350,000 clones, approximately 85% recorded once. The sequencing sample was made of PBMCs or T cells enriched from blood (not recorded which). Receptors originate from a woman in her 30s who had recovered from COVID-19. Each CDR3 is given with its conserved first and last residue. The D gene is left open where the match is weak. A clone size is listed for some rows: how often the clone was seen (once, few, many), or a class if it is expanded.

j_gene: TRBJ1-6
abundance: NA
d_gene: TRBD1
v_gene: TRBV4-1
CDR3aa: CASSQDDRPGGYNSPLHF
CDR3nt: TGCGCCAGCAGCCAAGATGATAGGCCAGGGGGCTATAATTCACCCCTCCACTTT

j_gene: TRBJ1-2
abundance: NA
d_gene: TRBD1
v_gene: TRBV29-1
CDR3aa: CSVDLGQSYGYTF
CDR3nt: TGCAGCGTTGATCTGGGACAGAGCTATGGCTACACCTTC

j_gene: TRBJ1-6
abundance: few
d_gene: TRBD1
v_gene: TRBV4-1
CDR3aa: CASSDGQGVNNSPLHF
CDR3nt: TGCGCCAGCAGCGACGGTCAGGGGGTAAATAATTCACCCCTCCACTTT

j_gene: TRBJ1-4
abundance: few
d_gene: NA
v_gene: TRBV21-1
CDR3aa: CASSKWRQALLRTNEKLFF
CDR3nt: TGTGCCAGCAGCAAATGGAGGCAGGCCCTATTACGGACTAATGAAAAACTGTTTTTT

j_gene: TRBJ2-3
abundance: NA
d_gene: NA
v_gene: TRBV7-9
CDR3aa: CASSSGLDERDTQYF
CDR3nt: TGTGCCAGCAGCTCGGGACTGGACGAACGGGATACGCAGTATTTT

j_gene: TRBJ2-1
abundance: NA
d_gene: TRBD1
v_gene: TRBV27
CDR3aa: CASSFTGVPYNEQFF
CDR3nt: TGTGCCAGCAGTTTCACAGGGGTCCCCTACAATGAGCAGTTCTTC

j_gene: TRBJ2-1
abundance: NA
d_gene: NA
v_gene: TRBV10-2
CDR3aa: CASSEIERSSYNEQFF
CDR3nt: TGCGCCAGCAGTGAGATCGAGCGGAGCTCCTACAATGAGCAGTTCTTC

j_gene: TRBJ1-2
abundance: few
d_gene: NA
v_gene: TRBV19
CDR3aa: CASSPRDRAWDGYTF
CDR3nt: TGTGCCAGTAGTCCTCGGGATCGGGCCTGGGATGGCTACACCTTC

j_gene: TRBJ1-1
abundance: NA
d_gene: TRBD1
v_gene: TRBV18
CDR3aa: CASSRDRGGEAFF
CDR3nt: TGTGCCAGCTCACGCGACAGGGGTGGTGAAGCTTTCTTT

j_gene: TRBJ2-2
abundance: NA
d_gene: NA
v_gene: TRBV2
CDR3aa: CASSDVYSVSGELFF
CDR3nt: TGTGCCAGCAGTGATGTATATAGTGTCTCCGGGGAGCTGTTTTTT

j_gene: TRBJ2-7
abundance: NA
d_gene: TRBD1
v_gene: TRBV19
CDR3aa: CASSRAGGNLTPLRYEQYF
CDR3nt: TGTGCCAGTAGTCGGGCAGGGGGCAATCTAACCCCGCTGAGATACGAGCAGTACTTC

j_gene: TRBJ1-3
abundance: few
d_gene: NA
v_gene: TRBV28
CDR3aa: CASSSQALGNTIYF
CDR3nt: TGTGCCAGCAGTTCACAGGCCTTGGGAAACACCATATATTTT

j_gene: TRBJ1-1
abundance: NA
d_gene: NA
v_gene: TRBV27
CDR3aa: CASGLAWGGGMGGEAFF
CDR3nt: TGTGCCAGCGGCCTGGCATGGGGTGGAGGAATGGGGGGTGAAGCTTTCTTT

j_gene: TRBJ2-7
abundance: NA
d_gene: TRBD2
v_gene: TRBV3-1/TRBV3-2
CDR3aa: CASSRIRTSGDEQYF
CDR3nt: TGTGCCAGCAGCCGCATTAGGACTAGCGGAGACGAGCAGTACTTC

j_gene: TRBJ2-7
abundance: NA
d_gene: TRBD2
v_gene: TRBV7-9
CDR3aa: CASSLGLVNEQYF
CDR3nt: TGTGCCAGCAGCTTGGGACTAGTAAACGAGCAGTACTTC

j_gene: TRBJ1-2
abundance: once
d_gene: TRBD1
v_gene: TRBV6-2/TRBV6-3
CDR3aa: CASSYSSGTGVRGYTF
CDR3nt: TGTGCCAGCAGTTATTCCTCGGGGACAGGGGTGCGTGGCTACACCTTC

j_gene: TRBJ2-2
abundance: once
d_gene: TRBD1
v_gene: TRBV5-1
CDR3aa: CASSWATGVTGELFF
CDR3nt: TGCGCCAGCAGCTGGGCGACAGGGGTAACCGGGGAGCTGTTTTTT

j_gene: TRBJ1-2
abundance: NA
d_gene: NA
v_gene: TRBV6-5
CDR3aa: CASSRGRGGGYTF
CDR3nt: TGTGCCAGCAGCCGGGGCCGAGGGGGTGGCTACACCTTC

j_gene: TRBJ2-7
abundance: NA
d_gene: TRBD2
v_gene: TRBV10-1
CDR3aa: CASSERGRGNEQYF
CDR3nt: TGCGCCAGCAGTGAACGCGGGAGAGGCAACGAGCAGTACTTC

j_gene: TRBJ2-2
abundance: NA
d_gene: NA
v_gene: TRBV27
CDR3aa: CASSLLARTGELFF
CDR3nt: TGTGCCAGCAGTTTACTAGCGCGCACCGGGGAGCTGTTTTTT

j_gene: TRBJ2-3
abundance: NA
d_gene: TRBD2
v_gene: TRBV5-1
CDR3aa: CASSVGGAEDTQYF
CDR3nt: TGCGCCAGCAGCGTCGGGGGGGCCGAAGATACGCAGTATTTT

j_gene: TRBJ1-1
abundance: NA
d_gene: NA
v_gene: TRBV5-5
CDR3aa: CASSLANSRTEAFF
CDR3nt: TGTGCCAGCAGCTTGGCGAATTCGCGCACTGAAGCTTTCTTT

j_gene: TRBJ2-3
abundance: NA
d_gene: NA
v_gene: TRBV6-5
CDR3aa: CASKTVSDTQYF
CDR3nt: TGTGCCAGCAAGACAGTGTCGGATACGCAGTATTTT

j_gene: TRBJ1-6
abundance: NA
d_gene: TRBD1
v_gene: TRBV5-4
CDR3aa: CASSLGAGTENSPLHF
CDR3nt: TGTGCCAGCAGCTTGGGGGCCGGGACAGAGAATTCACCCCTCCACTTT

j_gene: TRBJ2-6
abundance: NA
d_gene: TRBD2
v_gene: TRBV7-6
CDR3aa: CASSLEESGAIPPVLTF
CDR3nt: TGTGCCAGCAGCTTAGAAGAAAGCGGGGCGATCCCCCCCGTCCTGACTTTC

j_gene: TRBJ1-1
abundance: NA
d_gene: NA
v_gene: TRBV2
CDR3aa: CASSLTGLVRLNTEAFF
CDR3nt: TGTGCCAGCAGCCTTACAGGGCTCGTCCGTTTGAACACTGAAGCTTTCTTT

j_gene: TRBJ2-1
abundance: NA
d_gene: TRBD2
v_gene: TRBV5-1
CDR3aa: CASSRTSGLYNEQFF
CDR3nt: TGCGCCAGCAGCCGGACTAGCGGTCTCTACAATGAGCAGTTCTTC

j_gene: TRBJ2-3
abundance: NA
d_gene: TRBD2
v_gene: TRBV9
CDR3aa: CASSVETSGAIRDTQYF
CDR3nt: TGTGCCAGCAGCGTAGAAACTAGCGGAGCTATACGGGATACGCAGTATTTT

j_gene: TRBJ1-2
abundance: NA
d_gene: TRBD1
v_gene: TRBV2
CDR3aa: CASSEYQGARSGGYGYTF
CDR3nt: TGTGCCAGCAGTGAATATCAGGGGGCGCGGTCAGGGGGCTATGGCTACACCTTC

j_gene: TRBJ1-1
abundance: NA
d_gene: NA
v_gene: TRBV11-2
CDR3aa: CASSTGGPFSMNTEAFF
CDR3nt: TGTGCCAGCAGCACCGGAGGGCCCTTTAGTATGAACACTGAAGCTTTCTTT

j_gene: TRBJ1-5
abundance: few
d_gene: NA
v_gene: TRBV15
CDR3aa: CATSPGHRHQPQHF
CDR3nt: TGTGCCACCAGCCCGGGACACCGACATCAGCCCCAGCATTTT

j_gene: TRBJ2-5
abundance: NA
d_gene: TRBD2
v_gene: TRBV5-1
CDR3aa: CASSTSGYQETQYF
CDR3nt: TGCGCCAGCAGCACTAGCGGTTACCAAGAGACCCAGTACTTC

j_gene: TRBJ1-2
abundance: NA
d_gene: TRBD1
v_gene: TRBV27
CDR3aa: CASSYRGHGYTF
CDR3nt: TGTGCCAGCAGTTACAGGGGCCATGGCTACACCTTC

j_gene: TRBJ2-2
abundance: NA
d_gene: TRBD1
v_gene: TRBV2
CDR3aa: CATRRGTVTGELFF
CDR3nt: TGTGCCACCCGCCGTGGGACAGTAACCGGGGAGCTGTTTTTT

j_gene: TRBJ2-5
abundance: once
d_gene: NA
v_gene: TRBV7-6
CDR3aa: CASSNKSPGGRETQYF
CDR3nt: TGTGCCAGCAGCAACAAAAGCCCAGGGGGGAGAGAGACCCAGTACTTC

j_gene: TRBJ2-4
abundance: NA
d_gene: TRBD2
v_gene: TRBV5-1
CDR3aa: CASSPGPLAARVGDIQYF
CDR3nt: TGCGCCAGCAGCCCGGGCCCACTAGCGGCCCGGGTGGGAGACATTCAGTACTTC

j_gene: TRBJ1-2
abundance: NA
d_gene: NA
v_gene: TRBV7-6
CDR3aa: CASSEQVTWAGSEFYGYTF
CDR3nt: TGTGCCAGCAGCGAACAAGTAACCTGGGCGGGGTCCGAGTTCTATGGCTACACCTTC

j_gene: TRBJ2-2
abundance: NA
d_gene: TRBD1
v_gene: TRBV27
CDR3aa: CASSYRRTGVVSGELFF
CDR3nt: TGTGCCAGCAGTTATCGGAGGACAGGGGTGGTCAGCGGGGAGCTGTTTTTT

j_gene: TRBJ2-7
abundance: NA
d_gene: NA
v_gene: TRBV29-1
CDR3aa: CEGKPPYEQYF
CDR3nt: TGCGAGGGTAAACCCCCCTACGAGCAGTACTTC

j_gene: TRBJ2-7
abundance: NA
d_gene: TRBD2
v_gene: TRBV9
CDR3aa: CASSVGLAGGVGYEQYF
CDR3nt: TGTGCCAGCAGCGTCGGACTAGCGGGAGGGGTAGGCTACGAGCAGTACTTC

j_gene: TRBJ2-7
abundance: NA
d_gene: NA
v_gene: TRBV5-4
CDR3aa: CASSLASEQYF
CDR3nt: TGTGCCAGCAGCTTGGCGTCCGAGCAGTACTTC

j_gene: TRBJ2-7
abundance: NA
d_gene: NA
v_gene: TRBV28
CDR3aa: CASSLVREGGEQYF
CDR3nt: TGTGCCAGCAGTTTAGTCAGGGAAGGCGGCGAGCAGTACTTC

j_gene: TRBJ2-7
abundance: NA
d_gene: TRBD1
v_gene: TRBV7-2
CDR3aa: CASSFAGTVEQYF
CDR3nt: TGTGCCAGCAGCTTCGCAGGGACAGTCGAGCAGTACTTC

j_gene: TRBJ2-2
abundance: NA
d_gene: TRBD2
v_gene: TRBV27
CDR3aa: CASSTTSGHTGELFF
CDR3nt: TGTGCCAGCAGTACGACTAGCGGCCACACCGGGGAGCTGTTTTTT

j_gene: TRBJ1-2
abundance: NA
d_gene: NA
v_gene: TRBV5-1
CDR3aa: CASSSYIQGHGYTF
CDR3nt: TGCGCCAGCAGCTCTTATATACAGGGTCATGGCTACACCTTC

j_gene: TRBJ2-7
abundance: NA
d_gene: NA
v_gene: TRBV5-4
CDR3aa: CASSLANKDSLPLRAQYF
CDR3nt: TGTGCCAGCAGCTTGGCCAATAAGGACAGTCTCCCACTACGAGCGCAGTACTTC

j_gene: TRBJ2-7
abundance: NA
d_gene: NA
v_gene: TRBV7-9
CDR3aa: CASSWGDLGWEQYF
CDR3nt: TGTGCCAGCAGCTGGGGGGACCTGGGTTGGGAGCAGTACTTC

j_gene: TRBJ1-1
abundance: once
d_gene: NA
v_gene: TRBV28
CDR3aa: CASSLPGKALNTEAFF
CDR3nt: TGTGCCAGCAGTTTACCAGGGAAGGCCCTGAACACTGAAGCTTTCTTT

j_gene: TRBJ1-4
abundance: NA
d_gene: NA
v_gene: TRBV5-1
CDR3aa: CASSLWAGTNEKLFF
CDR3nt: TGCGCCAGCAGTCTGTGGGCGGGAACTAATGAAAAACTGTTTTTT

j_gene: TRBJ1-2
abundance: NA
d_gene: NA
v_gene: TRBV25-1
CDR3aa: CASSEYKGRDGYTF
CDR3nt: TGTGCCAGCAGTGAATATAAGGGGAGGGATGGCTACACCTTC

j_gene: TRBJ1-1
abundance: NA
d_gene: TRBD1
v_gene: TRBV19
CDR3aa: CASSIAGTANTEAFF
CDR3nt: TGTGCCAGTAGTATAGCCGGGACAGCCAACACTGAAGCTTTCTTT

j_gene: TRBJ2-1
abundance: NA
d_gene: TRBD1
v_gene: TRBV24-1
CDR3aa: CATSDLDPRDRGQSDNEQFF
CDR3nt: TGTGCCACCAGTGATTTGGACCCCCGGGACAGAGGACAATCGGACAATGAGCAGTTCTTC

j_gene: TRBJ2-5
abundance: NA
d_gene: TRBD1
v_gene: TRBV13
CDR3aa: CASSPSTGDKQYF
CDR3nt: TGTGCCAGCAGCCCCAGCACAGGGGACAAACAGTACTTC

j_gene: TRBJ1-2
abundance: once
d_gene: TRBD1
v_gene: TRBV28
CDR3aa: CASSLSGRGIANYGYTF
CDR3nt: TGTGCCAGCAGTTTATCGGGCAGGGGGATAGCTAACTATGGCTACACCTTC

j_gene: TRBJ2-2
abundance: once
d_gene: NA
v_gene: TRBV7-8
CDR3aa: CASSLAGLAPNTGELFF
CDR3nt: TGTGCCAGCAGCTTAGCGGGGCTAGCGCCGAACACCGGGGAGCTGTTTTTT